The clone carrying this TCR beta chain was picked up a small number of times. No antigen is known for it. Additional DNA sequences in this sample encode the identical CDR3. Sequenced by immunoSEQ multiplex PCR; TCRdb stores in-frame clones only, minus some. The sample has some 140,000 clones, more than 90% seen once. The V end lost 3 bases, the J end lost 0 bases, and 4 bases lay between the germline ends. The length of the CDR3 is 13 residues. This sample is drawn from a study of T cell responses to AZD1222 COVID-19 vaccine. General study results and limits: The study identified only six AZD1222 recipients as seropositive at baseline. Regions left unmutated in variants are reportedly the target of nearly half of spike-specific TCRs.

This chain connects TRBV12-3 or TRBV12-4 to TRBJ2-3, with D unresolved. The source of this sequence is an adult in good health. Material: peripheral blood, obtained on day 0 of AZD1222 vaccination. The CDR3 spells CASSFQSTDTQYF. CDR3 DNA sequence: TGTGCCAGCAGTTTTCAAAGCACAGATACGCAGTATTTT.